These T cell receptor beta chains were read from a single sample in a study of blood T cell repertoires in COVID-19. Here immunoSEQ multiplex PCR was the method, and the copy in TCRdb shows in-frame clones only, minus some. The repertoire holds 390,000 or so clones, 80% to 85% seen once, with approximately 4.7% in the top ten. The sample taken for sequencing was PBMCs or T cells enriched from blood (not recorded which). These receptors were collected from a woman in her 50s who had recovered from COVID-19. CDR3s include the opening cysteine and the closing phenylalanine or tryptophan. D genes are given only for firm matches. Not every row has a clone size; where given, it reads once, few, many or a size class.

d_call j_call clone_size v_call cdr3_nt cdr3_aa
. TRBJ2-3 . TRBV5-5 TGTGCCAGCAGCTTTGTGCGGGAAACAGATACGCAGTATTTT CASSFVRETDTQYF
. TRBJ2-2 few TRBV5-1 TGCGCCAGCAGGACTTCAGGGGACACCGGGGAGCTGTTTTTT CASRTSGDTGELFF
. TRBJ2-2 . TRBV9 TGTGCCAGCAGCGTATCGCGGGACGGAGACACCGGGGAGCTGTTTTTT CASSVSRDGDTGELFF
TRBD1 TRBJ2-7 . TRBV4-2 TGTGCCAGCAGCATCGGGACAGGGGGCTACGAGCAGTACTTC CASSIGTGGYEQYF
. TRBJ1-2 . TRBV29-1 TGCAGCGTTCGGGACTCTCGCTATGGCTACACCTTC CSVRDSRYGYTF
. TRBJ1-4 . TRBV3-1/TRBV3-2 TGTGCCAGCAGCGCACGGTCACAGGCCCGGGAACTGTTTTTT CASSARSQARELFF
. TRBJ1-4 . TRBV7-2 TGTGCCAGCAGCTTAACGCGGGGGGGGAATGAAAAACTGTTTTTT CASSLTRGGNEKLFF
TRBD2 TRBJ2-1 . TRBV7-3 TGTGCCAGCAGCTTGAAGGGCCCCATAGCGGGGGGGCCGGGCAATGAGCAGTTCTTC CASSLKGPIAGGPGNEQFF
. TRBJ2-1 . TRBV9 TGTGCCAGCAGCGTAGGGAGGGCGGGCAATGAGCAGTTCTTC CASSVGRAGNEQFF
. TRBJ1-1 . TRBV5-6 TGTGCCAGCAGCACAAACAGGGAAAAGGACACTGAAGCTTTCTTT CASSTNREKDTEAFF
TRBD1 TRBJ2-2 . TRBV18 TGTGCCAGCTCACCCCGACAGGGGGGGTCGAACACCGGGGAGCTGTTTTTT CASSPRQGGSNTGELFF
. TRBJ1-1 . TRBV3-1/TRBV3-2 TGTGCCAGCAGCCAAGAGTCCGTGAACACTGAAGCTTTCTTT CASSQESVNTEAFF
. TRBJ2-2 . TRBV27 TGTGCCAGCAGCCCTACGTGGGCGGGGCCGAACACCGGGGAGCTGTTTTTT CASSPTWAGPNTGELFF
TRBD1 TRBJ1-1 . TRBV7-8 TGTGCCAGCAGCCTCGGACAGGGGGCGAGAGCTTTCTTT CASSLGQGARAFF
. TRBJ2-5 . TRBV7-2 TGTGCCAGCAGCTTGTTCCAGGAAGTCTTAGGGGGCCAGTACTTC CASSLFQEVLGGQYF
. TRBJ2-7 . TRBV13 TGTGCCAGCAGCGCCCAAACCGGGACTCCGAACTACGAGCAGTACTTC CASSAQTGTPNYEQYF
. TRBJ1-1 . TRBV19 TGTGCCAGTATACAGGGCTACACTGAAGCTTTCTTT CASIQGYTEAFF
TRBD1 TRBJ1-5 . TRBV7-8 TGTGCCAGCAGCCCAACGGGGACAGGGCCCCATCAGCCCCAGCATTTT CASSPTGTGPHQPQHF
. TRBJ2-2 few TRBV7-2 TGTGCCAGCAGCTTGTCTACGTACGAGTGGGAGCTGTTTTTT CASSLSTYEWELFF
. TRBJ1-2 . TRBV5-1 TGCGCCAGCAGCTTGGCCTGGGGCGTCGAAGGCTACACCTTC CASSLAWGVEGYTF
TRBD1 TRBJ1-2 few TRBV7-2 TGTGCCAGCAGCTTAATGACAGGGTGGAGGGGTGGCTACACCTTC CASSLMTGWRGGYTF
TRBD1 TRBJ1-5 . TRBV10-3 TGTGCCATCAGCTCTGACAGGGGGCATGGGCAGCCCCAGCATTTT CAISSDRGHGQPQHF
. TRBJ1-3 . TRBV9 TGTGCCAGCAGCGTAGGCCCGGACAGCCAGACTGGAAACACCATATATTTT CASSVGPDSQTGNTIYF
TRBD1 TRBJ2-7 . TRBV7-2 TGTGCCAGCAGCCGCTTGCAGGACAGGGGCCACGAGCAGTACTTC CASSRLQDRGHEQYF
. TRBJ1-1 . TRBV7-9 TGTGCCAGCAGCGGACTAGTTGGGAACACTGAAGCTTTCTTT CASSGLVGNTEAFF
. TRBJ1-4 . TRBV4-2 TGTGCCAGCAGCCGCTCTGCTATGGGACACCAAAGAGCAACTAATGAAAAACTGTTTTTT CASSRSAMGHQRATNEKLFF
. TRBJ1-2 . TRBV5-5 TGTGCCAGCAGTTTCCGGGGTCTTGACGCCTATGGCTACACCTTC CASSFRGLDAYGYTF
. TRBJ2-7 few TRBV7-2 TGTGCCAGCAGCTTAGTTCCGGGAGAAGATTACGAGCAGTACTTC CASSLVPGEDYEQYF
TRBD2 TRBJ2-7 . TRBV9 TGTGCCAGCAGCGTAGCTAGCGGCTCAATGGGGGCCTACGAGCAGTACTTC CASSVASGSMGAYEQYF
. TRBJ1-5 . TRBV6-2/TRBV6-3 TGTGCCAGCAGTCCATACAGGGCTTCTCAGCCCCAGCATTTT CASSPYRASQPQHF
TRBD2 TRBJ2-3 . TRBV4-3 TGCGCCAGCAGCCAAGATGGGTTAGGCGGGAGCAGCCCAGATACGCAGTATTTT CASSQDGLGGSSPDTQYF
. TRBJ1-2 . TRBV5-4 TGTGCCAGCAGCCTTGACTCCAACTATGGCTACACCTTC CASSLDSNYGYTF
TRBD1 TRBJ1-4 . TRBV7-9 TGTGCCAGCAGCCCCCCAGGGGGAACTAATGAAAAACTGTTTTTT CASSPPGGTNEKLFF
TRBD1 TRBJ1-6 once TRBV5-4 TGTGCCAGCAGCTTTGACAGGGTTGTTTCACCCCTCCACTTT CASSFDRVVSPLHF
TRBD1 TRBJ1-3 . TRBV20-1 TGCAGTGCTAGTGGGGTCCCGGGACAGCCAAACACCATATATTTT CSASGVPGQPNTIYF
TRBD2 TRBJ2-5 . TRBV7-8 TGTGCCAGCAGCGGGGGGCCTCTAGCGGGGGCCGGGGAGACCCAGTACTTC CASSGGPLAGAGETQYF
TRBD1 TRBJ2-7 . TRBV5-1 TGCGCCAGCAGCATGACAGGGCTCCCCTACGAGCAGTACTTC CASSMTGLPYEQYF
TRBD2 TRBJ2-7 . TRBV11-3 TGTGCCAGCAGCTTGCGGGGGGGCGAGCAGTACTTC CASSLRGGEQYF
. TRBJ1-3 . TRBV6-5 TGTGCCAGCAGTTACGCTCGGACAGCCGGAAACACCATATATTTT CASSYARTAGNTIYF
. TRBJ1-2 . TRBV4-1 TGCGCCAGCAGCCAAGCCCGGCCCGGACTGTATGGCTACACCTTC CASSQARPGLYGYTF
. TRBJ2-1 . TRBV10-3 TGTGCCATCAGTGAGTTCCAGCGGAGCTCCTACAATGAGCAGTTCTTC CAISEFQRSSYNEQFF
TRBD1 TRBJ2-3 . TRBV4-1 TGCGCCAGCAGCCAAGATGTCCCGGGACAGGGAGTTGTTGGGAGCACAGATACGCAGTATTTT CASSQDVPGQGVVGSTDTQYF
TRBD2 TRBJ2-1 . TRBV5-6 TGTGCCAGCAGACTAGCGGGGGGGAACAATGAGCAGTTCTTC CASRLAGGNNEQFF
TRBD1 TRBJ1-2 . TRBV10-3 TGTGCCATCAGTGAGCCTTCCACAGGGGGTGGCTACACCTTC CAISEPSTGGGYTF
. TRBJ2-5 . TRBV7-9 TGTGCCAGCAGCTTAGATAGGGGGACCCGTCTCCAAGAGACCCAGTACTTC CASSLDRGTRLQETQYF
TRBD1 TRBJ1-6 . TRBV27 TGTGCCAGCAGACAGGGACAGGGGTTCTATAATTCACCCCTCCACTTT CASRQGQGFYNSPLHF
. TRBJ2-3 . TRBV19 TGTGCCAGTAGTGTCCTAGGTCCCCCGTATACGCAGTATTTT CASSVLGPPYTQYF
. TRBJ1-1 . TRBV4-3 TGCGCCAGCAGCCAAGATCTATCTGCTGAAGCTTTCTTT CASSQDLSAEAFF
. TRBJ1-1 . TRBV6-5 TGTGCCAGCCAACAGGGCTCCACTGAAGCTTTCTTT CASQQGSTEAFF
. TRBJ1-1 . TRBV2 TGTGCCAGCATTCCAGGGCTGAACACTGAAGCTTTCTTT CASIPGLNTEAFF
TRBD1 TRBJ1-2 . TRBV15 TGTGCCACCAGCGGCGCACAGGGGTTGCGTCGCTACACCTTC CATSGAQGLRRYTF
. TRBJ1-6 . TRBV5-4 TGTGCCAGCAGCGCAACGGGGGGTGGCTCACCCCTCCACTTT CASSATGGGSPLHF
. TRBJ1-2 . TRBV11-2 TGTGCCAGCAGCCACAATTGGGAGGGCTACACCTTC CASSHNWEGYTF
. TRBJ2-5 . TRBV9 TGTGCCAGCAGCGTAGGCGGGACTGGGGAGACCCAGTACTTC CASSVGGTGETQYF
. TRBJ2-2 . TRBV5-1 TGCGCCAGCAGCGAAAGGACAGATAACACCGGGGAGCTGTTTTTT CASSERTDNTGELFF
TRBD1 TRBJ2-3 . TRBV6-2/TRBV6-3 TGTGCCAGCAGTTACTACAGACAGGGGCGCACGAGCACAGATACGCAGTATTTT CASSYYRQGRTSTDTQYF
. TRBJ1-5 . TRBV19 TGTGCCAGTAGTATCGATGGGGGGGATTATAGCAATCAGCCCCAGCATTTT CASSIDGGDYSNQPQHF
. TRBJ1-5 . TRBV5-1 TGCGCCAGCAGCTTGGAACCCCCTGAGAGCAATCAGCCCCAGCATTTT CASSLEPPESNQPQHF
. TRBJ1-5 . TRBV12-3/TRBV12-4 TGTGCCAGCAGTTTAATGCGGGAGCCCCAGCATTTT CASSLMREPQHF
. TRBJ1-6 once TRBV7-2 TGTGCCAGCAGCTTAGTTCAGGGTGAGAATTCACCCCTCCACTTT CASSLVQGENSPLHF